Sequencing of this T cell receptor beta chain was carried out in a study of glioma-infiltrating T cells after dendritic cell vaccination. Overall study: Between the early 2000s and the early 2010s, patients got autologous tumor lysate-pulsed dendritic cell vaccines.

Documented time point: after dendritic cell vaccination, including at tumor progression/relapse. Patients had residual fresh-frozen tumor tissue and more than two years of survival data. PBMC sampling occurred before vaccination, two weeks after the third dose, and at progression. Input was about 2 ug genomic DNA, or all available if less. Data came from immunoSEQ multiplex PCR; TCRdb stores just in-frame clones and leaves some out. The data hold roughly 60,000 clones, with about 89% observed a single time. This clone was seen more than once but under ten times. Losses at the gene ends were 0 bases for V and 0 bases for J; bases not matched to a gene: 10. Germline V gives CDR1 SGHNT, CDR2 YYREEE (reference sequence). This CDR3 spans 18 amino acids.

This clonotype originated in a human donor with glioblastoma. The sample here was blood, taken after dendritic cell vaccination. The chain joins TRBV5-4 to TRBJ2-5, with 8 bases aligning to TRBD2. CDR3 nucleotides: TGTGCCAGCAGCTTGGGAGGAAGTAGCGGGGCGTACCAAGAGACCCAGTACTTC. Protein: CASSLGGSSGAYQETQYF.